This T cell receptor beta chain was recovered during a study of spatial heterogeneity in lung cancer. Time point noted: sample taken at primary tumor resection. The sequenced material consisted of unsorted whole RNA from tumor, nontumor lung or frozen PBMC. Samples were donated by 72 untreated early-stage non-small cell lung cancer patients. Points from the study as a whole: Ubiquitous expanded tumor TCRs surfaced in blood more at resection than they did at follow-up.

TCR cDNA molecules were tagged individually, and each one carried a unique molecular identifier. Each CDR3 protein is one row after TCRdb ran MiXCR on the 5' RACE reads. The sample lists about 7,900 distinct CDR3 sequences; around 4.6% were seen once. By frequency in the sample, this clonotype is medium-sized. Its target is not known. Found in a library prepared for alpha chains, this beta chain is an off-target read, and its abundance has little meaning. The V segment lost 1 base and the J segment 7 bases; nucleotides outside the gene matches: 10. Germline V lookup: CDR1 SQVTM, CDR2 ANQGSEA. The CDR3 is 16 residues long.

The clonotype comes from a male donor with early-stage non-small cell lung cancer. This chain uses TRBV29-1 with TRBJ2-1, with TRBD2 identical over 10 bases. The sample in question was PBMCs, obtained at surgery. CDR3 amino acids: CSVEGRAGGRRNEQFF. In nucleotides, the CDR3 is TGCAGCGTTGAAGGGCGAGCGGGGGGGCGAAGGAATGAGCAGTTCTTC.